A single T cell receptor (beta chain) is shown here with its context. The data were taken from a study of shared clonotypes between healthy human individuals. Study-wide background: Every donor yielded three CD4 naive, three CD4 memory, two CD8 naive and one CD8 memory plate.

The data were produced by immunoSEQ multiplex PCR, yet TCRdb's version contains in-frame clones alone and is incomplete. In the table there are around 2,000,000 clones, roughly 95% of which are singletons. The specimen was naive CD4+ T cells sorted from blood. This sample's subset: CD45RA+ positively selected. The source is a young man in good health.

CDR3 sequence reads: CASSDRLSQYF. The CDR3 DNA reads TGTGCCAGCAGTGACAGACTCTCGCAGTATTTT. This chain uses TRBV6-1 with TRBJ2-3, with unresolved D. Germline CDR1 MNHNS, CDR2 SASEGT. The length of the CDR3 is 11 residues. Trimming took 3 bases from V and 10 from J, leaving 8 bases between them.